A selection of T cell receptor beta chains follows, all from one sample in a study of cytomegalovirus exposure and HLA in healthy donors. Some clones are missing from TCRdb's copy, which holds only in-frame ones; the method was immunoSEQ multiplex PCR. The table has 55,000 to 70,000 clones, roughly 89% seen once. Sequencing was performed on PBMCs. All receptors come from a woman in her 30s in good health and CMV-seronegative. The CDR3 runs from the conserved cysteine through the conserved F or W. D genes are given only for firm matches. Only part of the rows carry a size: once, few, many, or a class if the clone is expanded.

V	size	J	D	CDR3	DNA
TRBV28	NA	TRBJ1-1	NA	CASRDPGVWDTEAFF	TGTGCCAGCAGGGACCCAGGGGTTTGGGACACTGAAGCTTTCTTT
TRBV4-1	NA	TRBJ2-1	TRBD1	CASSRQGSNEQFF	TGCGCCAGCAGCCGACAGGGGAGCAATGAGCAGTTCTTC
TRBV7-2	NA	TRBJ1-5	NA	CASSRQQGSNQPQHF	TGTGCCAGCAGCAGACAACAGGGAAGCAATCAGCCCCAGCATTTT
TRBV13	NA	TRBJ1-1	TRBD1	CASSSPRGQGDRAFF	TGTGCCAGCAGCTCCCCTCGGGGACAGGGGGACCGAGCTTTCTTT
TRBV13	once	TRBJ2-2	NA	CASSSRSVTSGELFF	TGTGCCAGCAGCTCGCGAAGCGTAACGAGCGGGGAGCTGTTTTTT
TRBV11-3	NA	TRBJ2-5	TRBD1	CASSLTGVGETQYF	TGTGCCAGCAGCCTTACAGGGGTTGGAGAGACCCAGTACTTC
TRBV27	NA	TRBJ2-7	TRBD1	CASSVGQGYPYEQYF	TGTGCCAGCAGTGTGGGACAGGGATACCCCTACGAGCAGTACTTC
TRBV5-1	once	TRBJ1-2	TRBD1	CASSGGQGDYGYTF	TGCGCCAGCAGCGGGGGACAGGGGGACTATGGCTACACCTTC
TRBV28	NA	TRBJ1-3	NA	CASSFGVGRGGNTIYF	TGTGCCAGCAGTTTCGGCGTAGGAAGGGGAGGAAACACCATATATTTT
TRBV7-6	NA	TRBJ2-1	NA	CASSSALNEQFF	TGTGCCAGCAGCTCCGCGCTCAATGAGCAGTTCTTC
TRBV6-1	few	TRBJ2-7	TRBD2	CASSEIAGPHEQYF	TGTGCCAGCAGTGAAATAGCGGGACCGCACGAGCAGTACTTC
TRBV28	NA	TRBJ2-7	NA	CASSLGGKRGEQYF	TGTGCCAGCAGTTTAGGGGGGAAACGTGGCGAGCAGTACTTC
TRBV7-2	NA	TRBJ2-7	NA	CASTSQSTYEQYF	TGTGCCAGCACCTCACAGTCCACCTACGAGCAGTACTTC
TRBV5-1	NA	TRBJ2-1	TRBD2	CASGFVWREGLSYNEQFF	TGCGCCAGCGGGTTCGTTTGGCGGGAGGGCCTATCCTACAATGAGCAGTTCTTC
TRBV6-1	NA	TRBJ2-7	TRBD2	CASSEGGSYEQYF	TGTGCCAGCAGTGAGGGGGGGTCCTACGAGCAGTACTTC
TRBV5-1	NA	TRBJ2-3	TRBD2	CASSPGGLAGADTQYF	TGCGCCAGCAGCCCCGGCGGGCTAGCGGGAGCGGATACGCAGTATTTT
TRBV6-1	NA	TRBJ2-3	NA	CASSEAGVTDTQYF	TGTGCCAGCAGTGAAGCTGGAGTTACAGATACGCAGTATTTT
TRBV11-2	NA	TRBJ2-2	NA	CASSLWGQRNTGELFF	TGTGCCAGCAGCTTATGGGGGCAGAGGAACACCGGGGAGCTGTTTTTT
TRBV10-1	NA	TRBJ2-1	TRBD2	CASSQAGGNEQFF	TGCGCCAGCAGCCAAGCGGGAGGTAATGAGCAGTTCTTC
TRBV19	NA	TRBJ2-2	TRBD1	CASKDRGLSGGELFF	TGTGCCAGTAAAGACAGGGGGCTGAGTGGCGGGGAGCTGTTTTTT
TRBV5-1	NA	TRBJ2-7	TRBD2	CASSPGGSGGLSHEQYF	TGCGCCAGCAGCCCTGGTGGATCGGGAGGTTTATCGCACGAGCAGTACTTC
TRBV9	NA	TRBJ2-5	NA	CASSVAPGKGGETQYF	TGTGCCAGCAGCGTAGCGCCGGGGAAGGGGGGGGAGACCCAGTACTTC
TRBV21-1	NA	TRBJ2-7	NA	CASSLGGGVHMNEQYF	TGTGCCAGCAGTCTCGGGGGGGGAGTTCACATGAACGAGCAGTACTTC
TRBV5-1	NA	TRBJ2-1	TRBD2	CASSLRLAESSEQFF	TGCGCCAGCAGCTTGAGGCTAGCGGAGTCGAGTGAGCAGTTCTTC
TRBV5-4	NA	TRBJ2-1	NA	CASSVLALSYNEQFF	TGTGCCAGCAGCGTCCTAGCGCTCTCCTACAATGAGCAGTTCTTC
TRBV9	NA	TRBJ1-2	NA	CASSHGGIRYGYTF	TGTGCCAGCAGCCACGGGGGGATTCGGTATGGCTACACCTTC
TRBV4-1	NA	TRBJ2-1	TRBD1	CASSHEPDRAPNEQFF	TGCGCCAGCAGCCATGAACCGGACAGGGCTCCCAATGAGCAGTTCTTC
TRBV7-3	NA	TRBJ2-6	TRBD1	CASSFGTGAGANVLTF	TGTGCCAGCAGCTTTGGGACAGGGGCTGGGGCCAACGTCCTGACTTTC
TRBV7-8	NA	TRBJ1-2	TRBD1	CASSFQPQGTGGWGYTF	TGTGCCAGCAGCTTCCAACCCCAGGGAACAGGGGGCTGGGGCTACACCTTC
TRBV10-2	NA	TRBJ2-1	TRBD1	CASRRDSLSYNEQFF	TGCGCCAGCCGTAGGGACAGCCTCTCCTACAATGAGCAGTTCTTC
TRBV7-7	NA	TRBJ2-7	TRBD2	CASSPGLAGVVEQYF	TGTGCTAGCAGCCCAGGACTAGCGGGGGTGGTCGAGCAGTACTTC
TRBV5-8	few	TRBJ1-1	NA	CASSPAENTEAFF	TGTGCCAGCAGCCCCGCAGAAAACACTGAAGCTTTCTTT
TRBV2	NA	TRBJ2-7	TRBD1	CASLRDRGWYEQYF	TGTGCCAGTTTACGGGACAGGGGCTGGTACGAGCAGTACTTC
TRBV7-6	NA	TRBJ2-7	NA	CASSPGTQGSSGYF	TGTGCCAGCAGCCCCGGGACCCAGGGGTCCTCGGGGTACTTC
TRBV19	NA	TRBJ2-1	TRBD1	CASSKDRGFYNEQFF	TGTGCCAGTAGTAAAGACAGGGGGTTCTACAATGAGCAGTTCTTC
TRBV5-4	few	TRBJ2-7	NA	CASSFLNTGGEQYF	TGTGCCAGCAGCTTTCTGAACACGGGTGGAGAGCAGTACTTC
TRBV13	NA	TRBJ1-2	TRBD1	CASSLGTGEFGYTF	TGTGCCAGCAGCTTAGGGACAGGGGAATTTGGCTACACCTTC
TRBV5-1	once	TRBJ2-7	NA	CASSLNSYSYEQYF	TGCGCCAGCAGCTTGAACAGTTATTCCTACGAGCAGTACTTC
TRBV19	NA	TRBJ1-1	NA	CASSIGGGNTEAFF	TGTGCCAGTAGTATCGGCGGCGGAAACACTGAAGCTTTCTTT
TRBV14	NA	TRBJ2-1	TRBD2	CASSHPRGLAGHPVYNEQFF	TGTGCCAGCAGCCACCCCAGGGGACTAGCGGGACACCCCGTCTACAATGAGCAGTTCTTC
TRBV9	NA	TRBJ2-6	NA	CASSGRDLSGANVLTF	TGTGCCAGCTCGGGCAGGGATCTCTCTGGGGCCAACGTCCTGACTTTC
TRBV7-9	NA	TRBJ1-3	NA	CASSHPGLGNTIYF	TGTGCCAGCAGCCACCCGGGTCTAGGAAACACCATATATTTT